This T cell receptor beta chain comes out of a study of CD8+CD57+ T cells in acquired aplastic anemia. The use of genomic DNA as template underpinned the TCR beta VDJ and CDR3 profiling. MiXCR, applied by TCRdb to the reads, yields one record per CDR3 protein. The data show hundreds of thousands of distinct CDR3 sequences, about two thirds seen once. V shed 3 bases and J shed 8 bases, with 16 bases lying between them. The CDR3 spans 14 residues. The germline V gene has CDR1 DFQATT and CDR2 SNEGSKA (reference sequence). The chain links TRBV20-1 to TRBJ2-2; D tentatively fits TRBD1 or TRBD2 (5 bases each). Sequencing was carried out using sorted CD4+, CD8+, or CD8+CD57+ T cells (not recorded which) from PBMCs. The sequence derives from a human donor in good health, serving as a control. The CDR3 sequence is CSASSGTPFGELFF. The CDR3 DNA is TGCAGTGCTAGTTCGGGGACCCCGTTTGGGGAGCTGTTTTTT.